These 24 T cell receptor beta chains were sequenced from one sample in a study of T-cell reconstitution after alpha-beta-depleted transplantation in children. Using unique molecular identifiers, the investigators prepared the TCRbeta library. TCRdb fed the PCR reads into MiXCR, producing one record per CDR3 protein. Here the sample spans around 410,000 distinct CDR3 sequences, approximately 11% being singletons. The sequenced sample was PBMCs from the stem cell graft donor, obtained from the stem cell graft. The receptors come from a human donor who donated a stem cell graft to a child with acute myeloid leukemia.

CDR3 bases: TGTGCCAGCAGTGTCAGGGGTAAGGGGGTAGCGGCTCCAGAGACCCAGTACTTC. Translating gives CASSVRGKGVAAPETQYF. The chain recombines TRBV25-1 with TRBJ2-5; D is perhaps TRBD1 or TRBD2 (6 bases each). CDR1 MGHDK and CDR2 SYGVNS come from the germline V gene. This CDR3 is built from 18 residues. V was shortened by 4 bases and J by 4 bases, with 25 bases between the two germline ends.

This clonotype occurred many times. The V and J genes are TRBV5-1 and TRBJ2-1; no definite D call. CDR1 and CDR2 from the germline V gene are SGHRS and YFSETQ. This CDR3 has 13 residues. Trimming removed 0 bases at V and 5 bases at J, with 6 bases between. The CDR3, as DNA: TGCGCCAGCAGCTTGGGCAAAGACAATGAGCAGTTCTTC. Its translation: CASSLGKDNEQFF. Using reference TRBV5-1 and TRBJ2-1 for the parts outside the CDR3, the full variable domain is KAGVTQTPRYLIKTRGQQVTLSCSPISGHRSVSWYQQTPGQGLQFLFEYFSETQRNKGNFPGRFSGRQFSNSRSEMNVSTLELGDSALYLCASSLGKDNEQFFGPGTRLTVL.

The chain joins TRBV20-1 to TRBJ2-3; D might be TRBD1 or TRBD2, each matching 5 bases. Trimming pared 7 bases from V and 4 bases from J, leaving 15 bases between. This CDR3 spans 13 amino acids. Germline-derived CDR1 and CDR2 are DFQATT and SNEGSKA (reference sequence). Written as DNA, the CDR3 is TGCAGTGGGATCGTCCGGGGACCAGATACGCAGTATTTT. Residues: CSGIVRGPDTQYF.

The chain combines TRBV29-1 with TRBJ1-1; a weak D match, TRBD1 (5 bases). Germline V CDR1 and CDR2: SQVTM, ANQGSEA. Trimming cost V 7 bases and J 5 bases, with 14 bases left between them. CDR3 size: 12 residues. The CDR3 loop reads CSAAGGETEAFF. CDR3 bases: TGCAGCGCTGCTGGGGGAGAGACTGAAGCTTTCTTT.

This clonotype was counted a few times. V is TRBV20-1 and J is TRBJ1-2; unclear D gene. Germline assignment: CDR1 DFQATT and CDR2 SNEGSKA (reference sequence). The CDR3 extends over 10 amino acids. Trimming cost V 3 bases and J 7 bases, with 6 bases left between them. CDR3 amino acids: CSARTSGYTF. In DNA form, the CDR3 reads TGCAGTGCTAGGACTAGTGGCTACACCTTC.

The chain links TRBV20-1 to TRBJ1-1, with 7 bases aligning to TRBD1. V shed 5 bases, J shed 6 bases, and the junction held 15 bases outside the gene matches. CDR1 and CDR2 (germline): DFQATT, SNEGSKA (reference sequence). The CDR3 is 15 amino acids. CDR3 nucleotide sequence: TGCAGTGCTGGATCTCGGGGAGGGGGCCGTGCTGAAGCTTTCTTT. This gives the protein CSAGSRGGGRAEAFF.

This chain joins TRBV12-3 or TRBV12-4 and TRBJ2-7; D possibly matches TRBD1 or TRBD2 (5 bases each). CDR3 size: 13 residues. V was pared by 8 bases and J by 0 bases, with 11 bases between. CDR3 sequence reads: CASRWGFSYEQYF. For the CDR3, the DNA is TGTGCCAGCCGCTGGGGGTTCTCCTACGAGCAGTACTTC.

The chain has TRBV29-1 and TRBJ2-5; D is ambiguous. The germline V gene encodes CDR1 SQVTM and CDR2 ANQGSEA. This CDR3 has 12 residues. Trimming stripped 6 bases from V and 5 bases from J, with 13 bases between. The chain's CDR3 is CSVELREETQYF. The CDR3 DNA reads TGCAGCGTCGAACTGAGAGAGGAGACCCAGTACTTC.

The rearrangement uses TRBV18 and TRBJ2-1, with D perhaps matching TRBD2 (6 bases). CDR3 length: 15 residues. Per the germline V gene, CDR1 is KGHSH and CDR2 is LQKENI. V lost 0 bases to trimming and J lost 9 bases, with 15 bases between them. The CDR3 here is CASSPPVGSVGEQFF. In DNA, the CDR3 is TGTGCCAGCTCACCACCGGTCGGGAGTGTCGGTGAGCAGTTCTTC. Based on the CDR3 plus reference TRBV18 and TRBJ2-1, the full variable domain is NAGVMQNPRHLVRRRGQEARLRCSPMKGHSHVYWYRQLPEEGLKFMVYLQKENIIDESGMPKERFSAEFPKEGPSILRIQQVVRGDSAAYFCASSPPVGSVGEQFFGPGTRLTVL.

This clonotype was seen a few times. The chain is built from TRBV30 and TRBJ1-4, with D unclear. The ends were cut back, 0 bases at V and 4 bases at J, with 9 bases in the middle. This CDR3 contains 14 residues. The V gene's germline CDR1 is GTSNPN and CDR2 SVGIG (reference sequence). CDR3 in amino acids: CAWSVEQFNEKLFF. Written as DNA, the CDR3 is TGTGCCTGGAGTGTAGAACAGTTTAATGAAAAACTGTTTTTT. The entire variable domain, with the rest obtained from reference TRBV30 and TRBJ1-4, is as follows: SQTIHQWPATLVQPVGSPLSLECTVEGTSNPNLYWYRQAAGRGLQLLFYSVGIGQISSEVPQNLSASRPQDRQFILSSKKLLLSDSGFYLCAWSVEQFNEKLFFGSGTQLSVL.

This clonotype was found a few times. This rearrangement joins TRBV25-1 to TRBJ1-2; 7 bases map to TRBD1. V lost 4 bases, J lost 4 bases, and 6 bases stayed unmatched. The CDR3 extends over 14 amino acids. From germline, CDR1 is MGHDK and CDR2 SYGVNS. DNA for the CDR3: TGTGCCAGCAGTGCACCGGGACAGAGCTATGGCTACACCTTC. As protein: CASSAPGQSYGYTF.

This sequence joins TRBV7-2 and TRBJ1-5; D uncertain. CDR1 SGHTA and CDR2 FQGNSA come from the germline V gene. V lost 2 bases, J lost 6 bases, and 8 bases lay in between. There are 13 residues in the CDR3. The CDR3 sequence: CASSLRLGQPQHF. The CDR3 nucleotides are TGTGCCAGCAGCTTACGACTGGGTCAGCCCCAGCATTTT.

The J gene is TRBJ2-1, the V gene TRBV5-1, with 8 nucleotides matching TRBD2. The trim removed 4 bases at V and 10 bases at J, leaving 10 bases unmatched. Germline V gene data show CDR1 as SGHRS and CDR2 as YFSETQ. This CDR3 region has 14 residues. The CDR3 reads CASSLRAGEREQFF. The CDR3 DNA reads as TGCGCCAGCAGCCTGAGAGCGGGGGAGAGAGAGCAGTTCTTC.

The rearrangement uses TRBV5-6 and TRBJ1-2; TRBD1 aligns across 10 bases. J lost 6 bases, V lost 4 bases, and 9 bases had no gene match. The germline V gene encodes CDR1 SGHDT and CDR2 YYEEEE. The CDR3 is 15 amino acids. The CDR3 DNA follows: TGTGCCAGCAGCGCCCTGGACAGGGGGTATGATGGCTACACCTTC. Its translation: CASSALDRGYDGYTF.

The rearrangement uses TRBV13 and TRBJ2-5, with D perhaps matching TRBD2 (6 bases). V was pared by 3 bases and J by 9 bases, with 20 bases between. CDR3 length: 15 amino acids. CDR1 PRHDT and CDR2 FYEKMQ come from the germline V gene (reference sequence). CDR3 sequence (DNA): TGTGCCAGCAGCTTGAGTAGGGCGGGTTGGGAGGCCCAGTACTTC. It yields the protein CASSLSRAGWEAQYF.

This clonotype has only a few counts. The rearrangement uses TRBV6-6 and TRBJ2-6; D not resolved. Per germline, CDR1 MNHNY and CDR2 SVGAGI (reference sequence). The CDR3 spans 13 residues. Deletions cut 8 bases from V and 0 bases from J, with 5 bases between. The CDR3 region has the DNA TGTGCCAGCGGAACCTCTGGGGCCAACGTCCTGACTTTC. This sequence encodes CASGTSGANVLTF.

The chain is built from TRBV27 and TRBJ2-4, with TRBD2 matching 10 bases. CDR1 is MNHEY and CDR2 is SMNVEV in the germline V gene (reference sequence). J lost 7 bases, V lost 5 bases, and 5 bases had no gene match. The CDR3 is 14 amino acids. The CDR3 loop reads CASSILAGDNIQYF. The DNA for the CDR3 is TGTGCCAGCAGTATCCTAGCGGGAGACAACATTCAGTACTTC.

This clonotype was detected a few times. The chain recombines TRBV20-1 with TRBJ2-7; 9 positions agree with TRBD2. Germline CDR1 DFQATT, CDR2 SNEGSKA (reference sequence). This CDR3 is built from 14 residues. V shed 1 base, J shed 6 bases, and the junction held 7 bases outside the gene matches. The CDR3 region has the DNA TGCAGTGCTAGAGTTGGTAGCGGGAGTCTCGAGCAGTACTTC. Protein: CSARVGSGSLEQYF.

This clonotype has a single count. The CDR3 region has the DNA TGCAGTGCTATTGCTAGCGGGGAGGATACGCAGTATTTT. It specifies CSAIASGEDTQYF. The rearrangement uses TRBV20-1 and TRBJ2-3, with 9 bases aligning to TRBD2. The CDR3 totals 13 residues. Germline assignment: CDR1 DFQATT and CDR2 SNEGSKA (reference sequence). After removal of 4 bases from V and 6 bases from J, the junction contained 5 bases not matched to a gene.

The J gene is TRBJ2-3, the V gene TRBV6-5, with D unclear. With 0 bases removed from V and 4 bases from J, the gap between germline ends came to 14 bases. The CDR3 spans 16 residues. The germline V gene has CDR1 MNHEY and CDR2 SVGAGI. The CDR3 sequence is CASSYSIVLAPDTQYF. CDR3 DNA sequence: TGTGCCAGCAGTTACTCGATCGTCCTCGCCCCAGATACGCAGTATTTT.

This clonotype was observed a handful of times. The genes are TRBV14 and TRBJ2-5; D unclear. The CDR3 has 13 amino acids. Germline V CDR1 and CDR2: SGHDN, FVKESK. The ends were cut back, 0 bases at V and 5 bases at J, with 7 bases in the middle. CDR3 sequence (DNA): TGTGCCAGCAGCCAAGATTTTCCGGAGACCCAGTACTTC. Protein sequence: CASSQDFPETQYF.

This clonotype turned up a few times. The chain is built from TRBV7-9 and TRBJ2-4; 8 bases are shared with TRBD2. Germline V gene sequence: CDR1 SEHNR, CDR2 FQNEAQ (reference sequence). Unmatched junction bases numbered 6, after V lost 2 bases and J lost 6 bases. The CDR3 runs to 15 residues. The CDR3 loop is CASSLSLLAVNIQYF. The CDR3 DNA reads TGTGCCAGCAGCTTAAGCTTACTAGCGGTAAACATTCAGTACTTC.

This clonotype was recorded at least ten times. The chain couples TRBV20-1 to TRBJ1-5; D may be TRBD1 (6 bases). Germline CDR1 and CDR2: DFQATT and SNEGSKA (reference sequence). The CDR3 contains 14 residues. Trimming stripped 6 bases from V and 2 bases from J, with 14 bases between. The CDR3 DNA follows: TGCAGTGCGGCAGTCAGGGGAGGCAATCAGCCCCAGCATTTT. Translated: CSAAVRGGNQPQHF.

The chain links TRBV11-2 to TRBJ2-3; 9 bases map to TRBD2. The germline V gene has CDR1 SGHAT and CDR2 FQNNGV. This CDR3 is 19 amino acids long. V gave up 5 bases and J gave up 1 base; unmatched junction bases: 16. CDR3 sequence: CASSPPIGSGRIGTDTQYF. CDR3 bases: TGTGCCAGCAGCCCCCCAATAGGCAGCGGGAGGATTGGCACAGATACGCAGTATTTT.